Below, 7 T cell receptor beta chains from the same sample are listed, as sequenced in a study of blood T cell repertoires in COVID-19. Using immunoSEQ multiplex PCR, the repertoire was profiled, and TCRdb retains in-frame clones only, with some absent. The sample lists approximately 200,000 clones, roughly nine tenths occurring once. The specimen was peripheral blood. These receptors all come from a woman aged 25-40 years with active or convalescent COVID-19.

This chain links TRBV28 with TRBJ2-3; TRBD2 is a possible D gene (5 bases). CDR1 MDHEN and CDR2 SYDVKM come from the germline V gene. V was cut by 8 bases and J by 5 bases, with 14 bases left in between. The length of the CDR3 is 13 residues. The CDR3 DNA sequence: TGTGCCAGCGGGTGGGGAGTTGGAGATACGCAGTATTTT. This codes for CASGWGVGDTQYF.

CDR3 nucleotides: TGCGCCAGCAGCCAACCTCCGACAGGGATCACTGAAGCTTTCTTT. Its translation is CASSQPPTGITEAFF. The J gene is TRBJ1-1, the V gene TRBV4-1; 7 nucleotides align to TRBD1. The CDR3 covers 15 residues. Germline CDR1 and CDR2: MGHRA and YSYEKL. Losses at the gene ends were 2 bases for V and 4 bases for J; bases not matched to a gene: 7.

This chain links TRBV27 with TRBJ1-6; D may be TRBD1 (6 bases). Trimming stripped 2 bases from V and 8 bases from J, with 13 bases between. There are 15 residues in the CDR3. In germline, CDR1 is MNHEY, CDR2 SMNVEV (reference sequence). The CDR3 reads CASSLGGASYSPLHF. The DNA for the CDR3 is TGTGCCAGCAGTTTAGGGGGGGCTTCCTATTCACCCCTCCACTTT.

The CDR3 here is CASSLAGPYYGYTF. The CDR3 region has the DNA TGCGCCAGCAGCTTAGCAGGTCCGTACTATGGCTACACCTTC. The chain carries TRBV5-1 and TRBJ1-2; D gene ambiguous. The CDR3 covers 14 residues. Trimming stripped 2 bases from V and 3 bases from J, with 11 bases between. Germline-derived CDR1 and CDR2 are SGHRS and YFSETQ.

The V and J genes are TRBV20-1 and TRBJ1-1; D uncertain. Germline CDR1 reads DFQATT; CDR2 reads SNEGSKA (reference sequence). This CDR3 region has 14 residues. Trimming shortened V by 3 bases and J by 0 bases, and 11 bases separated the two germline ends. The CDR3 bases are TGCAGTGCTAGTGACCGAGGGATGAACACTGAAGCTTTCTTT. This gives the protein CSASDRGMNTEAFF.

The DNA of the CDR3 is TGTGCCAGCAGTGAAGGTGGGGGGAGCAATCAGCCCCAGCATTTT. The encoded protein is CASSEGGGSNQPQHF. This chain connects TRBV2 to TRBJ1-5; D is perhaps TRBD1 (5 bases). Germline CDR1 reads SNHLY; CDR2 reads FYNNEI. The V and J ends lost 1 base and 1 base respectively, with 8 bases between them. This CDR3 is 15 amino acids long.

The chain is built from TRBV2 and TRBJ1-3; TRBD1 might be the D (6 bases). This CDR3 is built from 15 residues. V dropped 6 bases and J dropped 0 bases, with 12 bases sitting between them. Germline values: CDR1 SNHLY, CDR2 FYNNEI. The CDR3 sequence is CASSRDRHSGNTIYF. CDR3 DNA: TGTGCCAGCAGCCGTGACAGGCACTCTGGAAACACCATATATTTT.